Following are 5 T cell receptor beta chains from one sample sequenced in a study of cytomegalovirus exposure and HLA in healthy donors. This PCR relied on a set of 60 Vbeta primers and 13 Jbeta primers. Sequenced by immunoSEQ multiplex PCR; TCRdb stores in-frame clones only, minus some. The sample consists of roughly 200,000 clones, more than 65% of them appearing once. The sample comprised PBMCs. The receptors stem from a man aged 18 to 29 in good health and CMV-seronegative.

CDR3 loop: CASSQDGGRATDTQYF. The CDR3, as DNA: TGCGCCAGCAGCCAAGATGGCGGGAGGGCCACAGATACGCAGTATTTT. This sequence joins TRBV4-1 and TRBJ2-3, with TRBD2 matching over 9 bases. CDR3 length: 16 amino acids. After removal of 0 bases from V and 2 bases from J, the junction contained 3 bases not matched to a gene. CDR1 and CDR2 from the germline V gene are MGHRA and YSYEKL.

The rearrangement links TRBV28 to TRBJ1-4; D may be TRBD1 (5 bases). This CDR3 has 14 amino acids. The V gene lost 2 bases and the J gene lost 2 bases, with 6 bases spanning the gap. The germline CDR1 and CDR2 sequences are MDHEN and SYDVKM. The CDR3 DNA sequence: TGTGCCAGCAGTTTAAGACAGACTAATGAAAAACTGTTTTTT. It encodes CASSLRQTNEKLFF. Combining the CDR3 with reference TRBV28 and TRBJ1-4 gives the whole variable domain DVKVTQSSRYLVKRTGEKVFLECVQDMDHENMFWYRQDPGLGLRLIYFSYDVKMKEKGDIPEGYSVSREKKERFSLILESASTNQTSMYLCASSLRQTNEKLFFGSGTQLSVL.

This clone has more than one count but fewer than ten. The J gene is TRBJ2-7, the V gene TRBV2; tentative D call: TRBD1 (5 bases). Germline CDR1 and CDR2: SNHLY and FYNNEI. Trimming shortened V by 4 bases and J by 2 bases, and 12 bases separated the two germline ends. The CDR3 extends over 14 amino acids. The CDR3 nucleotides are TGTGCCAGCAGTGGCAGGGCAGTTCCCTACGAGCAGTACTTC. Translating it yields CASSGRAVPYEQYF.

V is TRBV6-5 and J is TRBJ2-3; a possible D gene is TRBD1 (6 bases). Germline assignment: CDR1 MNHEY and CDR2 SVGAGI. CDR3 length: 15 residues. Trimming removed 6 bases from V and 3 bases from J, with 16 bases in between. CDR3 loop: CASSIQGFGTDTQYF. The CDR3 region has the DNA TGTGCCAGCAGCATTCAGGGGTTCGGGACAGATACGCAGTATTTT.

The rearrangement uses TRBV7-9 and TRBJ2-4, with D perhaps TRBD2 (7 bases). Trimming removed 5 bases from V and 0 bases from J, with 20 bases in between. This CDR3 comprises 18 residues. The germline gives CDR1 SEHNR, CDR2 FQNEAQ (reference sequence). The chain's CDR3 is CASSPQGLADIAKNIQYF. CDR3 DNA sequence: TGTGCCAGCAGCCCCCAGGGGCTAGCGGATATAGCCAAAAACATTCAGTACTTC. Combining the CDR3 with reference TRBV7-9 and TRBJ2-4 gives the whole variable domain DTGVSQNPRHKITKRGQNVTFRCDPISEHNRLYWYRQTLGQGPEFLTYFQNEAQLEKSRLLSDRFSAERPKGSFSTLEIQRTEQGDSAMYLCASSPQGLADIAKNIQYFGAGTRLSVL.